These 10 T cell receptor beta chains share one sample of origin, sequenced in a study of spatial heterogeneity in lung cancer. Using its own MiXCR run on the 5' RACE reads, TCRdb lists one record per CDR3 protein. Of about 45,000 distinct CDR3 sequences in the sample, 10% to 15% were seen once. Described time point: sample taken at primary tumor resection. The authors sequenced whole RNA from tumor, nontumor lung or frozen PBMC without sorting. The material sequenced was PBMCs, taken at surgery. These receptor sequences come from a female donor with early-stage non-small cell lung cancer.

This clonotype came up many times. CDR3 protein: CASSRKGAGTEAFF. The CDR3 DNA is TGTGCCAGCAGCCGCAAGGGGGCGGGGACTGAAGCTTTCTTT. The chain couples TRBV7-9 to TRBJ1-1; 7 bases match TRBD1. There are 14 residues in the CDR3. Unmatched junction bases numbered 8, after V lost 5 bases and J lost 5 bases. CDR1 and CDR2 (germline): SEHNR, FQNEAQ (reference sequence).

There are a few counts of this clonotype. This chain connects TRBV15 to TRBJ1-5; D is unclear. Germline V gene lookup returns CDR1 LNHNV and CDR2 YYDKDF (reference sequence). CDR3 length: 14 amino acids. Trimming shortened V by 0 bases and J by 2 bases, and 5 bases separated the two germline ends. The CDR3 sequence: CATSRDRGNQPQHF. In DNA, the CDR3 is TGTGCCACCAGCAGAGATAGGGGCAATCAGCCCCAGCATTTT.

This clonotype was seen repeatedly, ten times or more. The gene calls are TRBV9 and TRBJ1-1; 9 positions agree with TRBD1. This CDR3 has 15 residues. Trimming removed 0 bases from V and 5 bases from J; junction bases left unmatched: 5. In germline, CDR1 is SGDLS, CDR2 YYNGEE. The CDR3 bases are TGTGCCAGCAGCGTAGTCCCCGGACAGGGGACTGAAGCTTTCTTT. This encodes CASSVVPGQGTEAFF.

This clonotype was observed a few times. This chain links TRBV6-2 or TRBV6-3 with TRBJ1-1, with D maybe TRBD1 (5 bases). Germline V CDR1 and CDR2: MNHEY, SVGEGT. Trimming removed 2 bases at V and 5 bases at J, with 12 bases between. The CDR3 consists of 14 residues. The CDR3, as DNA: TGTGCCAGCAGTTACCCCTCGGGGCGGACTGAAGCTTTCTTT. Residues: CASSYPSGRTEAFF.

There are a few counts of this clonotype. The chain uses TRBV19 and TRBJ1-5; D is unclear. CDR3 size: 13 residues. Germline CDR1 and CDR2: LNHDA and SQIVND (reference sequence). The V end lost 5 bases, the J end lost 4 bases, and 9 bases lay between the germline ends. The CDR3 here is CASSLRTNQPQHF. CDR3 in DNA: TGTGCCAGTAGTCTTCGGACGAATCAGCCCCAGCATTTT.

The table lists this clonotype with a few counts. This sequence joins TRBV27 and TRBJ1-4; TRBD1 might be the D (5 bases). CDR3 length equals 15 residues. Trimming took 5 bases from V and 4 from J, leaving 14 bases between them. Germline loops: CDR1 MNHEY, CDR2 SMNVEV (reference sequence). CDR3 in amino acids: CASSPSGTYNEKLFF. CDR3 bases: TGTGCCAGCAGTCCCTCCGGGACTTATAATGAAAAACTGTTTTTT. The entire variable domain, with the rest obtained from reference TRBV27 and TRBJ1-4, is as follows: EAQVTQNPRYLITVTGKKLTVTCSQNMNHEYMSWYRQDPGLGLRQIYYSMNVEVTDKGDVPEGYKVSRKEKRNFPLILESPSPNQTSLYFCASSPSGTYNEKLFFGSGTQLSVL.

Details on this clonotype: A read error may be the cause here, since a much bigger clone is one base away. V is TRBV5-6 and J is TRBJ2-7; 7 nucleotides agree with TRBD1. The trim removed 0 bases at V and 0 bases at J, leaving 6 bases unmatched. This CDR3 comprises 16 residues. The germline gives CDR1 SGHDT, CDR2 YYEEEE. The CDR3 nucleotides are TGTGCCAGCAGCTTGGAAGGGACAGCGTTCTCCTACGAGCAGTACTTC. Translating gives CASSLEGTAFSYEQYF.

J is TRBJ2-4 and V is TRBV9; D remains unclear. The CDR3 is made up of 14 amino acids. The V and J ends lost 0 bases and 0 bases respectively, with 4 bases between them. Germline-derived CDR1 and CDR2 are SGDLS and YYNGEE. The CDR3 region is CASSVGEAKNIQYF. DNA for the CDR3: TGTGCCAGCAGCGTAGGTGAAGCCAAAAACATTCAGTACTTC.

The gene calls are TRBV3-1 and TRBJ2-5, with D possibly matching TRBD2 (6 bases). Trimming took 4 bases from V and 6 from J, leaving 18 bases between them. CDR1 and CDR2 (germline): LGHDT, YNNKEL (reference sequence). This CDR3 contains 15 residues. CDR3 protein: CASSLVGTPAQTQYF. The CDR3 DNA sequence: TGTGCCAGCAGCCTCGTCGGGACTCCGGCGCAGACCCAGTACTTC.

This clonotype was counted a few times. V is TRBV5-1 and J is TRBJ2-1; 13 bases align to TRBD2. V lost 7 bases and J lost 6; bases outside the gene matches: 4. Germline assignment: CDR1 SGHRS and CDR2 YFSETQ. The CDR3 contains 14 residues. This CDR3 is CASARTSGGNEQFF. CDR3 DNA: TGCGCCAGCGCTCGGACTAGCGGGGGCAATGAGCAGTTCTTC.